Below are 23 T cell receptor beta chains sequenced from a single sample in a study of Graves' ophthalmopathy and Graves' hyperthyroidism. The study amplified TCR beta CDR3 regions using RNA transcripts. An opening RT-PCR round employed HTBI primers and preceded a second-round multiplex PCR. A single record per CDR3 protein comes from TCRdb applying MiXCR to the multiplex PCR reads. The sample lists about 340,000 distinct CDR3 sequences, around a sixth occurring once. Sequenced material: peripheral blood. Receptors originate from an adult man with Graves' ophthalmopathy.

This clonotype came up many times. One base away lies a much larger clone, so this may be a sequencing read error. CDR3 coding DNA: TGTGCCAGCACTGAGGGGAATCAGCCCCAGCATTTT. It yields the protein CASTEGNQPQHF. The rearrangement joins TRBV6-1 to TRBJ1-5; D might be TRBD1 (5 bases). Germline V CDR1 and CDR2: MNHNS, SASEGT. The CDR3 loop spans 12 amino acids. The V end lost 7 bases, the J end lost 4 bases, and 8 bases lay between the germline ends.

This clonotype has a handful of counts. One end of the junction varies from germline; a read error may be responsible. This chain joins TRBV6-1 and TRBJ2-7, with a tentative D call TRBD1 (6 bases). This CDR3 has 14 residues. CDR1 and CDR2 (germline): MNHNS, SASEGT. The CDR3 nucleotides are TGTGCCAGCCAGCCGGTACAGGGTCCCTACGAGCAGTGCTTC. This codes for CASQPVQGPYEQCF.

This clonotype came up many times. The chain uses TRBV19 and TRBJ2-7, with a tentative D call TRBD1 (7 bases). Germline V gene lookup returns CDR1 LNHDA and CDR2 SQIVND (reference sequence). Trimming removed 5 bases at V and 2 bases at J, with 10 bases between. The CDR3 extends over 13 amino acids. The CDR3 DNA sequence: TGTGCCAGTAGTGCGGGACAGCCCTACGAGCAGTACTTC. Protein product: CASSAGQPYEQYF. The whole variable domain, remainder taken from reference TRBV19 and TRBJ2-7, is DGGITQSPKYLFRKEGQNVTLSCEQNLNHDAMYWYRQDPGQGLRLIYYSQIVNDFQKGDIAEGYSVSREKKESFPLTVTSAQKNPTAFYLCASSAGQPYEQYFGPGTRLTVT.

The chain has TRBV4-3 and TRBJ1-1; D ambiguous. CDR1 and CDR2 from the germline V gene are LGHNA and YSLEER. The CDR3 has 14 residues. The V end lost 0 bases, the J end lost 1 base, and 6 bases lay between the germline ends. CDR3 residues: CASSQDPRNTEAFF. CDR3 coding DNA: TGCGCCAGCAGCCAAGATCCCAGGAACACTGAAGCTTTCTTT.

The chain uses TRBV28 and TRBJ1-5; 8 nucleotides match TRBD1. The germline CDR1 and CDR2 sequences are MDHEN and SYDVKM. The CDR3 sequence is 14 residues long. V gave up 6 bases and J gave up 3 bases; unmatched junction bases: 4. The CDR3: CASRGQALNQPQHF. CDR3 nucleotides: TGTGCCAGCAGGGGACAGGCGCTCAATCAGCCCCAGCATTTT.

Concerning this clonotype: A much larger clonotype is one base distant, so this may be a read error. J is TRBJ1-2 and V is TRBV19; D not resolved. Deletions cut 4 bases from V and 6 bases from J, with 12 bases between. Germline V lookup: CDR1 LNHDA, CDR2 SQIVND (reference sequence). This CDR3 region has 13 residues. In DNA, the CDR3 is TGTGCCAGTAGTACCCCCGCGGGCGATGGCTACACCTTC. Protein product: CASSTPAGDGYTF.

This clonotype was counted many times. V and J are TRBV6-5 and TRBJ2-7, with D possibly matching TRBD1 (5 bases). The CDR3 contains 15 residues. Germline assignment: CDR1 MNHEY and CDR2 SVGAGI. V dropped 7 bases and J dropped 2 bases, with 18 bases sitting between them. CDR3 region: CASKSRGQTTYEQYF. The CDR3 coding sequence is TGTGCCAGCAAATCAAGGGGCCAGACGACCTACGAGCAGTACTTC.

This clonotype came up many times. The chain employs TRBV19 and TRBJ1-1; a weak D match, TRBD1 (5 bases). V gave up 8 bases and J gave up 5 bases, with 12 bases separating them. Germline V gene data show CDR1 as LNHDA and CDR2 as SQIVND (reference sequence). This CDR3 has 12 residues. This CDR3 reads CASGGGGTEAFF. The CDR3 bases are TGTGCCAGTGGGGGGGGAGGAACTGAAGCTTTCTTT. Full variable domain (missing parts from reference TRBV19 and TRBJ1-1): DGGITQSPKYLFRKEGQNVTLSCEQNLNHDAMYWYRQDPGQGLRLIYYSQIVNDFQKGDIAEGYSVSREKKESFPLTVTSAQKNPTAFYLCASGGGGTEAFFGQGTRLTVV.

This clonotype was counted a few times. This chain uses TRBV6-1 with TRBJ1-5; D is perhaps TRBD1 (5 bases). Germline assignment: CDR1 MNHNS and CDR2 SASEGT. The V and J ends lost 6 bases and 6 bases respectively, with 18 bases between them. The CDR3 sequence is 15 residues long. In DNA form, the CDR3 reads TGTGCCAGCAGCGCCGCTGGGGGAAGGGGTCAGCCCCAGCATTTT. It codes for CASSAAGGRGQPQHF.

This clonotype was seen many times. The V call is TRBV5-6, the J call TRBJ1-2; D call uncertain. The ends were cut back, 6 bases at V and 8 bases at J, with 20 bases in the middle. This CDR3 has 14 amino acids. Germline values: CDR1 SGHDT, CDR2 YYEEEE. The CDR3 is CASTVQAELGGYTF. The CDR3 DNA follows: TGTGCCAGCACGGTCCAGGCGGAACTTGGCGGCTACACCTTC.

This clonotype was found many times. The rearrangement joins TRBV6-2 or TRBV6-3 to TRBJ2-5; TRBD2 aligns across 12 bases. CDR3 length equals 15 residues. Germline V gene lookup returns CDR1 MNHEY and CDR2 SVGEGT. V shed 6 bases and J 4 bases; nucleotides not matched to a gene: 6. DNA for the CDR3: TGTGCCAGCAGCACACCGACTAGCGGGGGAGAGACCCAGTACTTC. Residues: CASSTPTSGGETQYF.

This clonotype was seen many times. V and J are TRBV6-1 and TRBJ2-7; D might be TRBD2 (8 bases). The CDR3 contains 15 residues. Between the trimmed V and J ends, which lost 6 bases and 4 bases, there was a span of 19 bases. Germline V gene lookup returns CDR1 MNHNS and CDR2 SASEGT. This CDR3 is CASRGQPTSGYEQYF. The CDR3 region has the DNA TGTGCCAGCAGGGGACAGCCTACTAGCGGTTACGAGCAGTACTTC.

This clonotype came up many times. V usage is TRBV5-1 and J usage is TRBJ2-7; D not certain. The germline V gene encodes CDR1 SGHRS and CDR2 YFSETQ. The CDR3 has 11 residues. V was pared by 3 bases and J by 6 bases, with 7 bases between. This CDR3 is CASSWSGEQYF. The CDR3 nucleotides read TGCGCCAGCAGCTGGTCGGGCGAGCAGTACTTC.

This clonotype was detected many times. This rearrangement joins TRBV5-1 to TRBJ2-3, with 7 bases that match TRBD1. Germline V gene lookup returns CDR1 SGHRS and CDR2 YFSETQ. V lost 0 bases, J lost 1 base, and 14 bases stayed unmatched. The CDR3 sequence is 19 residues long. CDR3 protein: CASSLARDRNNQGTDTQYF. In DNA form, the CDR3 reads TGCGCCAGCAGCTTGGCCCGGGACAGAAACAACCAGGGCACAGATACGCAGTATTTT.

This chain links TRBV10-1 with TRBJ2-5; tentatively, D is TRBD1 or TRBD2 (5 bases each). There are 14 residues in the CDR3. Trimming shortened V by 8 bases and J by 5 bases, and 18 bases separated the two germline ends. Germline CDR1 WNHNN, CDR2 SYGVQD (reference sequence). The chain's CDR3 is CASGPGTTRETQYF. The DNA of the CDR3 is TGCGCCAGCGGCCCGGGGACCACGAGGGAGACCCAGTACTTC.

This clonotype was counted many times. The chain's CDR3 is CSHIAGEGKNIQYF. The CDR3 DNA reads as TGCAGTCATATTGCGGGAGAGGGCAAAAACATTCAGTACTTC. The chain has TRBV29-1 and TRBJ2-4, with 7 bases that match TRBD2. The germline gives CDR1 SQVTM, CDR2 ANQGSEA. The length of the CDR3 is 14 residues.

This clonotype occurred many times. The chain has TRBV28 and TRBJ1-2, with 7 bases identical to TRBD1. V lost 8 bases, J lost 4 bases, and 7 bases stayed unmatched. There are 13 residues in the CDR3. Germline loops: CDR1 MDHEN, CDR2 SYDVKM. CDR3 sequence: CASLHRDSYGYTF. The CDR3, as DNA: TGTGCCAGCCTGCACCGGGACAGCTATGGCTACACCTTC.

The V gene is TRBV18, the J gene TRBJ2-7; no clear D gene. V lost 3 bases to trimming and J lost 2 bases, with 11 bases between them. There are 14 residues in the CDR3. CDR1 and CDR2 (germline): KGHSH, LQKENI. CDR3 DNA sequence: TGTGCCAGCTCACCGGATATGCAAACCTACGAGCAGTACTTC. Its translation: CASSPDMQTYEQYF.

The chain uses TRBV24-1 and TRBJ2-7; TRBD1 agrees at 7 bases. V lost 2 bases, J lost 5 bases, and 8 bases stayed unmatched. Germline V gene sequence: CDR1 KGHDR, CDR2 SFDVKD. The CDR3 is made up of 15 amino acids. In DNA, the CDR3 is TGTGCCACCAGTGATTCAAGACAGGGTCGGCACGAGCAGTACTTC. Amino acid sequence: CATSDSRQGRHEQYF.

This clonotype has at least ten counts. The V call is TRBV5-1, the J call TRBJ1-5; TRBD1 might be the D (6 bases). Germline values: CDR1 SGHRS, CDR2 YFSETQ. Trimming cost V 2 bases and J 3 bases, with 12 bases left between them. This CDR3 has 15 amino acids. Here the CDR3 reads CASSLSSGVNQPQHF. The CDR3 DNA sequence: TGCGCCAGCAGCTTATCCTCAGGGGTCAATCAGCCCCAGCATTTT.

Many counts were recorded for this clonotype. The chain uses TRBV2 and TRBJ2-7; 8 bases line up with TRBD1. The germline V gene has CDR1 SNHLY and CDR2 FYNNEI. The CDR3 is 14 amino acids. The junction had 9 bases not matched to a gene; V was cut back by 2 bases and J by 9 bases. CDR3: CASSETRGRMGQYF. CDR3 bases: TGTGCCAGCAGTGAAACCAGGGGGCGTATGGGGCAGTACTTC. Based on the CDR3 plus reference TRBV2 and TRBJ2-7, the full variable domain is EPEVTQTPSHQVTQMGQEVILRCVPISNHLYFYWYRQILGQKVEFLVSFYNNEISEKSEIFDDQFSVERPDGSNFTLKIRSTKLEDSAMYFCASSETRGRMGQYFGPGTRLTVT.

Ten or more counts support this clonotype. J is TRBJ1-1 and V is TRBV7-2; D call uncertain. This CDR3 is built from 14 residues. Trimming took off 5 bases at V and 2 bases at J, with 12 bases between the two ends. The germline V gene encodes CDR1 SGHTA and CDR2 FQGNSA. This chain's CDR3 is CASSRGRINTEAFF. The CDR3 nucleotides read TGTGCCAGCAGCCGTGGACGGATTAACACTGAAGCTTTCTTT.

V usage is TRBV18 and J usage is TRBJ2-5; 13 bases are shared with TRBD2. V shed 3 bases and J 5 bases; nucleotides not matched to a gene: 9. The CDR3 consists of 17 residues. Germline V lookup: CDR1 KGHSH, CDR2 LQKENI. CDR3 region: CASSPPGLAGAGETQYF. CDR3 DNA sequence: TGTGCCAGCTCACCCCCCGGACTAGCGGGGGCTGGCGAGACCCAGTACTTC.